This TCR beta chain was profiled in a study of OX40 agonist ivuxolimab in advanced cancers. For the study at large: Participants averaged about 60 years of age (range about 23 to 79) and were roughly 80% male. Therapy given before enrollment (anti-PD-1, anti-PD-L1 or anti-CTLA-4) was allowed, and 35% to 45% had some.

Study findings and constraints: At doses 0.1 to 3.0 mg/kg, CD4+ and CD8+ clones expanded.

Sampling of blood occurred at baseline, cycle 4 day 1, and cycle 7 day 1. The germline V gene has CDR1 LNHDA and CDR2 SQIVND (reference sequence). V gave up 3 bases and J gave up 4 bases; unmatched junction bases: 8. CDR3 size: 15 residues. Measured with immunoSEQ multiplex PCR; TCRdb has only the in-frame clones, and not every one. The repertoire holds some 70,000 clones, with 75% to 85% as singletons. Turning to this clone: The antigen is not known.

The sample in question was CD4+ or CD8+ T cells sorted from blood, obtained in a trial of the OX40 agonist ivuxolimab. This clonotype originated in an adult with an advanced solid tumor such as melanoma, head and neck, liver or kidney cancer. The J gene is TRBJ2-5, the V gene TRBV19, with 7 bases matching TRBD1. The CDR3 loop is CASSISTGTVETQYF. The CDR3 DNA follows: TGTGCCAGTAGTATCTCGACAGGGACGGTAGAGACCCAGTACTTC.